These T cell receptor beta chains were read from a single sample in a study of T cell responses to AZD1222 COVID-19 vaccine. The table came from immunoSEQ multiplex PCR; TCRdb's copy has only in-frame clones and leaves some out. Of about 140,000 clones listed, roughly nine tenths were seen once; the top ten hold over 2.5%. The specimen was peripheral blood, collected on day 0 of AZD1222 vaccination. The receptor source for this set is an adult in good health. Both conserved end residues are part of each CDR3. The order of the fields is clone size, D gene, J gene, V gene, CDR3 protein, CDR3 DNA. The D gene is left open where the match is weak. Size values are once, few and many counts, or a class for expanded clones, and some rows have none.

>NA|TRBD2|TRBJ2-1|TRBV4-1
CASSQDPSGGGRGEQFF
TGCGCCAGCAGCCAAGACCCTAGCGGGGGGGGCAGGGGTGAGCAGTTCTTC
>NA|TRBD1|TRBJ1-2|TRBV6-5
CASSGTAYGYTF
TGTGCCAGCAGCGGGACAGCCTATGGCTACACCTTC
>NA|NA|TRBJ2-1|TRBV2
CASSELSLQIYEQFF
TGTGCCAGCAGTGAACTATCCCTCCAGATATATGAGCAGTTCTTC
>once|TRBD2|TRBJ2-2|TRBV7-3
CASSLTAGVATGELFF
TGTGCCAGCAGCTTAACGGCGGGAGTCGCCACCGGGGAGCTGTTTTTT
>NA|NA|TRBJ1-1|TRBV28
CASRTVNTEAFF
TGTGCCAGCAGGACAGTGAACACTGAAGCTTTCTTT
>once|TRBD1|TRBJ1-2|TRBV28
CASSLSQGARVSGYTF
TGTGCCAGCAGTTTATCCCAGGGGGCGCGGGTATCTGGCTACACCTTC
>NA|NA|TRBJ2-1|TRBV15
CATSRSRPNNEQFF
TGTGCCACCAGCAGATCTAGACCGAACAATGAGCAGTTCTTC
>NA|NA|TRBJ1-5|TRBV6-5
CASRPRVDSNQPQHF
TGTGCCAGCCGTCCTCGGGTAGATAGCAATCAGCCCCAGCATTTT
>NA|TRBD2|TRBJ2-6|TRBV11-2
CASSFLAGGSAGANVLTF
TGTGCCAGCAGCTTCCTGGCGGGGGGAAGTGCTGGGGCCAACGTCCTGACTTTC
>NA|NA|TRBJ1-2|TRBV4-1
CASSQSQGTYGYTF
TGCGCCAGCAGCCAGTCTCAGGGGACCTATGGCTACACCTTC
>NA|TRBD1|TRBJ1-4|TRBV3-1/TRBV3-2
CASSQVDRGREKLFF
TGTGCCAGCAGCCAAGTGGACAGGGGAAGGGAAAAACTGTTTTTT
>NA|NA|TRBJ1-4|TRBV4-3
CASSQDSTDNEKLFF
TGCGCCAGCAGCCAAGATTCGACAGACAATGAAAAACTGTTTTTT
>NA|TRBD1|TRBJ1-2|TRBV7-2
CASSITAGTDYGYTF
TGTGCCAGCAGCATAACTGCCGGGACAGACTATGGCTACACCTTC
>NA|NA|TRBJ2-1|TRBV7-6
CASSLMRAGAYNEQFF
TGTGCCAGCAGCTTAATGAGGGCAGGGGCCTACAATGAGCAGTTCTTC
>medium-sized|TRBD1|TRBJ1-5|TRBV20-1
CSASSRGPKQPQHF
TGCAGTGCTAGTAGCAGGGGGCCGAAGCAGCCCCAGCATTTT
>NA|TRBD2|TRBJ2-5|TRBV7-2
CASSLAGVGETQYF
TGTGCCAGCAGCCTAGCGGGAGTGGGGGAGACCCAGTACTTC
>NA|NA|TRBJ1-3|TRBV7-2
CASSLVGISGNTIYF
TGTGCCAGCAGCTTAGTTGGGATCTCTGGAAACACCATATATTTT
>NA|TRBD2|TRBJ2-5|TRBV28
CASSLPLLVAGGPEEETQYF
TGTGCCAGCAGTTTACCCCTGTTGGTAGCGGGAGGGCCCGAGGAAGAGACCCAGTACTTC
>NA|NA|TRBJ1-5|TRBV19
CASSSYPGSGKDQPQHF
TGTGCCAGTAGTAGCTACCCAGGGAGCGGGAAAGATCAGCCCCAGCATTTT
>once|TRBD1|TRBJ1-1|TRBV10-3
CAIAGQGFSEAFF
TGTGCCATCGCGGGACAGGGCTTTTCTGAAGCTTTCTTT
>NA|NA|TRBJ1-5|TRBV4-1
CASSPYVYSNQPQHF
TGCGCCAGCAGCCCCTACGTGTATAGCAATCAGCCCCAGCATTTT
>NA|TRBD1|TRBJ1-2|TRBV29-1
CSVGKGQGVNYGYTF
TGCAGCGTTGGAAAAGGACAGGGGGTAAACTATGGCTACACCTTC
>NA|NA|TRBJ1-1|TRBV6-5
CASSLVGSPEAFF
TGTGCCAGCAGTTTGGTAGGGAGTCCTGAAGCTTTCTTT
>NA|NA|TRBJ2-2|TRBV9
CASSETGTTGELFF
TGTGCCAGCAGCGAAACAGGGACCACCGGGGAGCTGTTTTTT
>NA|TRBD2|TRBJ2-2|TRBV2
CASSVAGSDTGELFF
TGTGCCAGCAGCGTAGCGGGGAGCGACACCGGGGAGCTGTTTTTT
>NA|NA|TRBJ1-1|TRBV30
CAWTATRVGEGAFF
TGTGCCTGGACCGCTACCAGGGTAGGTGAAGGAGCTTTCTTT
>NA|TRBD1|TRBJ1-5|TRBV7-9
CASSLGTGTGNQPQHF
TGTGCCAGCAGCTTAGGGACAGGGACGGGCAATCAGCCCCAGCATTTT
>NA|NA|TRBJ2-3|TRBV5-4
CASSLGGLAPPGSDTQYF
TGTGCCAGCAGCTTGGGTGGGCTAGCCCCCCCGGGGTCAGATACGCAGTATTTT
>NA|NA|TRBJ2-7|TRBV11-2
CASSGLQGRGYEQYF
TGTGCCAGCAGCGGATTACAAGGCCGGGGATACGAGCAGTACTTC
>NA|NA|TRBJ1-5|TRBV6-5
CASSYSYQRSQPQHF
TGTGCCAGCAGTTACTCATACCAGAGGAGTCAGCCCCAGCATTTT
>few|NA|TRBJ2-2|TRBV30
CAWKVRPGELFF
TGTGCCTGGAAGGTTCGGCCCGGGGAGCTGTTTTTT
>NA|NA|TRBJ1-2|TRBV4-1
CASSQEVWNDRGGYTF
TGCGCCAGCAGCCAAGAAGTTTGGAACGACCGGGGAGGCTACACCTTC
>few|TRBD1|TRBJ1-4|TRBV19
CASSIEGTVSYQVKLFF
TGTGCCAGTAGTATAGAAGGGACAGTCTCCTATCAAGTAAAACTGTTTTTT
>NA|NA|TRBJ1-4|TRBV30
CAWSRGATNEKLFF
TGTGCCTGGAGCAGGGGTGCAACTAATGAAAAACTGTTTTTT
>NA|TRBD1|TRBJ2-3|TRBV19
CASSDPGGAPADTQYF
TGTGCCAGTAGTGATCCAGGGGGCGCTCCCGCAGATACGCAGTATTTT